This entry describes one T cell receptor (beta chain). Its specific antigen is unknown. The germline gene is not matched at one end of the junction; a read error may be the cause. The data belong to a study of tumor and adjacent non-tumor tissue in lung cancer (dated by TCRdb to 2017 to 2018). Regarding the study in general: The cohort included under 15 adenocarcinoma, a couple of squamous cell carcinoma and 1 small cell lung cancer patients. Sequencing generated a total of more than 95 million productive TCRbeta reads, averaging roughly 4.2 million reads per sample. A few dozen paired specimens, one tumor and one normal lung sample per patient, were profiled by TCRbeta CDR3 sequencing. The study compared bulk TCRbeta repertoires from lung tumor tissue and matched distant non-tumor lung tissue of over 13 lung cancer patients. Among the approximately 15 patients, ages ranged from roughly 31 to 76 years, about 10 were men and 5 were women, and disease was TNM stage I to III. Results the study describes overall, beyond this receptor: Because peripheral blood was not sequenced, blood TCRbeta repertoires in the lung cancer patients of the study were not examined. Younger patients had significantly higher TCR diversity, and higher tumor TCR diversity was associated with shorter overall and disease-free survival. The cohort had only about 14 patients, and the authors noted that larger samples and more detailed clinical data are needed. Neither the sequencing platform nor unique molecular identifiers are named or mentioned anywhere in the methods. In normal lung, the top 100 clones accounted for a significantly larger cumulative share of the repertoire than in tumor tissue. TCR diversity (inverse Simpson) was significantly higher in tumor than in normal lung tissue (roughly 430 vs 170, P = 0.0075, Mann-Whitney U test).

CDR1 DFQATT and CDR2 SNEGSKA are derived from the germline V gene (reference sequence). The CDR3 covers 13 residues, taking in both the cysteine and the phenylalanine. Only the CDR3 region is kept as DNA, spanning 39 bases read in frame from base 1. To prepare the library, multiplex PCR was applied. Instrument on record: Illumina HiSeq 2500. TCRbeta libraries were constructed through three rounds of nested PCR with primers (Table S4) according to protocols adapted from ARM-PCR. Before sequencing, PCR products of 200-500 bp were cut from the gel and purified using the QIAquick gel extraction kit. As for how the authors treated the data: Trimmomatic was used to clean the reads, FLASH was used to merge the reads into complete CDR3 sequences, and MiTCR was used to assign the reads to V(D)J germline segments. Clonal diversity was computed as the inverse Simpson's index with VDJtools. In-frame sequences lacking a premature stop codon were counted as productive reads. TCRdb passed the public sequencing reads through fastp at Q25 and MiXCR, retaining productive beta sequences. Merged by CDR3 protein, the rows form single entries marked with the most common genes and DNA. The V and J calls follow TCRdb's processing rather than the paper's. The sample table lists 60,000 to 80,000 distinct CDR3 sequences, 55% to 70% of them with a count of one. The ten largest clonotypes hold roughly 25% of the sample.

RNA was isolated from bulk unsorted tissue, and RNA quality was assessed with a NanoDrop ND-1000 and an Agilent 2100. For the normal lung samples, distant non-tumor tissue was collected more than 3 cm away from the tumor edge. Newly diagnosed lung cancer patients without prior chemotherapy who had been admitted for thoracic surgery in China between August and November 2014 were enrolled as donors. Anyone who had undergone radiotherapy or chemotherapy before, or who had another cancer at the same time, was left out of the study. Pieces of surgical tissue measuring about 1-2 cm3 were kept in RNAlater solution and held at -80 degrees C until needed.

The source material was distant non-tumor lung tissue. The V and J genes are TRBV20-1 and TRBJ2-7, with a tentative D call of TRBD1 or TRBD2, each matching 5 bases. This TCR came from a woman aged 45-65 years with non-small cell lung cancer. The DNA is as follows: TGCATTGCTGACCGGGGCTTAAACTACGAGCAGTACTTC. Its protein reads: CIADRGLNYEQYF.